The 8 T cell receptor beta chains below were found in one sample sequenced in a study of blood T cell repertoires in COVID-19. Method: immunoSEQ multiplex PCR; TCRdb's copy keeps in-frame clones and lacks some. In the table there are around 260,000 clones, approximately 86% of which are singletons. Sequencing used peripheral blood. These receptors were collected from a man aged 25 to 40 with active or convalescent COVID-19.

This chain uses TRBV11-2 with TRBJ2-5; D is uncertain. The ends were cut back, 2 bases at V and 1 base at J, with 5 bases in the middle. Germline V CDR1 and CDR2: SGHAT, FQNNGV. The CDR3 has 13 amino acids. In DNA form, the CDR3 reads TGTGCCAGCAGCTTACAGCGCCAAGAGACCCAGTACTTC. It codes for CASSLQRQETQYF.

This chain links TRBV19 with TRBJ1-1, with unresolved D. The V gene's germline CDR1 is LNHDA and CDR2 SQIVND (reference sequence). This CDR3 region has 13 residues. V shed 4 bases and J shed 4 bases, with 10 bases lying between them. CDR3 loop: CASSTTGFTEAFF. The CDR3, as DNA: TGTGCCAGTAGTACCACCGGTTTCACTGAAGCTTTCTTT.

The gene calls are TRBV7-8 and TRBJ2-5, with TRBD2 as a possible D gene (6 bases). The CDR3 extends over 15 amino acids. V lost 5 bases and J lost 3, with 16 bases in between. Germline lookup yields CDR1 SGHVS and CDR2 FQNEAQ. This CDR3 reads CASSQTWDSKETQYF. The CDR3 region has the DNA TGTGCCAGCAGCCAAACTTGGGACTCAAAAGAGACCCAGTACTTC.

The genes are TRBV9 and TRBJ2-7, with unresolved D. CDR1 is SGDLS, CDR2 YYNGEE, per germline. The CDR3 runs 14 residues. Trimming cost V 4 bases and J 0 bases, with 11 bases left between them. CDR3 protein: CASSPTVSSYEQYF. The CDR3 DNA sequence: TGTGCCAGCAGCCCTACGGTAAGCTCCTACGAGCAGTACTTC.

The table lists this clone with a count of one. In nucleotides, the CDR3 is TGTGCCAGCAGCTTAGGTGCAGGTACCAGTCCCTACACCTTC. Translation: CASSLGAGTSPYTF. This chain connects TRBV7-3 to TRBJ1-2, with D uncertain. CDR3 size: 14 residues. V dropped 2 bases and J dropped 10 bases, with 17 bases sitting between them. Germline V gene data show CDR1 as SGHTA and CDR2 as FQGTGA. The whole variable domain, filled in from reference TRBV7-3 and TRBJ1-2, reads GAGVSQTPSNKVTEKGKYVELRCDPISGHTALYWYRQSLGQGPEFLIYFQGTGAADDSGLPNDRFFAVRPEGSVSTLKIQRTERGDSAVYLCASSLGAGTSPYTFGSGTRLTVV.

This clone was picked up one time. The chain links TRBV5-5 to TRBJ1-1; weak D call: TRBD1 (6 bases). Trimming shortened V by 0 bases and J by 9 bases, and 12 bases separated the two germline ends. This CDR3 has 13 residues. CDR1 is SGHKS and CDR2 is YYEKEE in the germline V gene (reference sequence). The CDR3 coding sequence is TGTGCCAGCAGCTTGGGCGACAGGACCCAAGCTTTCTTT. Protein: CASSLGDRTQAFF.

This chain uses TRBV3-1 (or the pseudogene TRBV3-2) with TRBJ2-7, with TRBD2 matching over 9 bases. V was pared by 0 bases and J by 12 bases, with 12 bases of the junction left unmatched. Looked up from germline, CDR1 is LGHDT and CDR2 is YNNKEL (reference sequence). This CDR3 contains 15 residues. Here the CDR3 DNA reads TGTGCCAGCAGCCAAGATTCGGCTAGCGGGGCCAAGGCGTACTTC. Protein: CASSQDSASGAKAYF.

V gene TRBV25-1 combines with J gene TRBJ2-7; a weak D match, TRBD1 (8 bases). The CDR3 has 14 amino acids. The germline V gene has CDR1 MGHDK and CDR2 SYGVNS. Trimming took 4 bases from V and 6 from J, leaving 16 bases between them. CDR3 region: CASSGYRGGREQYF. CDR3 bases: TGTGCCAGCAGTGGCTACAGGGGGGGGCGCGAGCAGTACTTC.